Given below is one T cell receptor (beta chain) in context. The CDR3 has 15 residues. Germline values: CDR1 SGHNT, CDR2 YYREEE (reference sequence). V lost 4 bases to trimming and J lost 7 bases, with 18 bases between them. Data came from immunoSEQ multiplex PCR; TCRdb stores just in-frame clones and leaves some out. This sample has hundreds of thousands of clones, with about 87% found just once. This record belongs to a study of blood T cell repertoires in COVID-19. Sequenced material: peripheral blood. The chain is built from TRBV5-4 and TRBJ2-1, with D possibly matching TRBD1 (6 bases). The TCR was taken from a woman aged 55-75 years with COVID-19, enrolled during active disease. CDR3 loop: CASSGAGAPKNEQFF. The CDR3 nucleotides are TGTGCCAGCAGCGGTGCAGGGGCTCCCAAAAATGAGCAGTTCTTC. Based on the CDR3 plus reference TRBV5-4 and TRBJ2-1, the full variable domain is ETGVTQSPTHLIKTRGQQVTLRCSSQSGHNTVSWYQQALGQGPQFIFQYYREEENGRGNFPPRFSGLQFPNYSSELNVNALELDDSALYLCASSGAGAPKNEQFFGPGTRLTVL.